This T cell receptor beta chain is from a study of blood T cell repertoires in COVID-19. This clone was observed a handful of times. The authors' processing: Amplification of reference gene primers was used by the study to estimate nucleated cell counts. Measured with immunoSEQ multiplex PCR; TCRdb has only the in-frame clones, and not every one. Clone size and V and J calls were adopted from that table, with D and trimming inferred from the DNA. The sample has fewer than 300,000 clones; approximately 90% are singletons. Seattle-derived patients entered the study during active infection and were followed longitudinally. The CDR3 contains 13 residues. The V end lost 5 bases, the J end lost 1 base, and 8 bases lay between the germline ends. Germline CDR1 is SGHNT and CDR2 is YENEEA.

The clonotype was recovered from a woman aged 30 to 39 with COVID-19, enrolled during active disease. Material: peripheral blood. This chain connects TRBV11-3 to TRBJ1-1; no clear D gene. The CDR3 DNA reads TGTGCCAGCAGCGCGACTAAGAACACTGAAGCTTTCTTT. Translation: CASSATKNTEAFF.